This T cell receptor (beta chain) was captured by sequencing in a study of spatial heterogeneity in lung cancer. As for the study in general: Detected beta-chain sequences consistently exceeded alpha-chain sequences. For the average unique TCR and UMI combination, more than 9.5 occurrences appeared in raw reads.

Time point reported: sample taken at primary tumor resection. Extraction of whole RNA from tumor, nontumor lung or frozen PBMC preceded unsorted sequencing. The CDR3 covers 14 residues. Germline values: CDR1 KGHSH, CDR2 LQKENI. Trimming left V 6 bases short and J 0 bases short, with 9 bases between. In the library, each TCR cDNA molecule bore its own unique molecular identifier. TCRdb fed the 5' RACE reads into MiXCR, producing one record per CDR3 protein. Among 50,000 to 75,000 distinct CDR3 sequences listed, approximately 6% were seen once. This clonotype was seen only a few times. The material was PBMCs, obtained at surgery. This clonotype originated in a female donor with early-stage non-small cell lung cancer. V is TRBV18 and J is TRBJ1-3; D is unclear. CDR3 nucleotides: TGTGCCAGCTCTGAAGGGAACTCTGGAAACACCATATATTTT. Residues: CASSEGNSGNTIYF.